The 14 T cell receptor beta chains in this list originate from one sample, sequenced in a study of shared clonotypes between healthy human individuals. Sequencing used immunoSEQ multiplex PCR; TCRdb keeps in-frame clones, though not all of them. The sample lists about 2.4 million clones; 90% to 95% were seen once. Sequenced sample: naive CD4+ T cells sorted from blood. Specified subset: CD45RA+ positively selected. These receptors were taken from a man aged 18-30 years in good health.

The rearrangement joins TRBV7-2 to TRBJ2-1, with 7 bases lining up with TRBD2. Germline loops: CDR1 SGHTA, CDR2 FQGNSA. CDR3 size: 15 residues. Trimming took 1 base from V and 6 from J; bases not matched to a gene: 6. The CDR3: CASSLGRASGNEQFF. The DNA for the CDR3 is TGTGCCAGCAGCTTAGGAAGGGCTAGCGGCAATGAGCAGTTCTTC.

The chain carries TRBV5-6 and TRBJ1-2, with D uncertain. V lost 1 base and J lost 5, with 6 bases in between. Germline assignment: CDR1 SGHDT and CDR2 YYEEEE. The CDR3 has 12 residues. CDR3 sequence (DNA): TGTGCCAGCAGCTTGTCGGAGTATGGCTACACCTTC. Protein product: CASSLSEYGYTF.

The CDR3 DNA sequence: TGTGCCAGCAGATTAGGAGGGCCCTATGGCTACACCTTC. As protein: CASRLGGPYGYTF. This rearrangement joins TRBV28 to TRBJ1-2; D is undetermined. Looked up from germline, CDR1 is MDHEN and CDR2 is SYDVKM. The V end lost 6 bases, the J end lost 4 bases, and 12 bases lay between the germline ends. This CDR3 spans 13 amino acids.

This clone was seen a few times. The chain carries TRBV4-1 and TRBJ2-3, with D unresolved. Germline V CDR1 and CDR2: MGHRA, YSYEKL. V was trimmed by 0 bases and J by 2 bases, leaving 9 bases between them. The CDR3 extends over 15 amino acids. DNA of the CDR3: TGCGCCAGCAGCCAAGACCCGACTTACACAGATACGCAGTATTTT. Translating gives CASSQDPTYTDTQYF.

This chain joins TRBV11-2 and TRBJ2-7; TRBD1 matches at 8 bases. Trimming took 1 base from V and 7 from J; bases not matched to a gene: 9. Germline values: CDR1 SGHAT, CDR2 FQNNGV. The length of the CDR3 is 15 residues. CDR3 nucleotides: TGTGCCAGCAGCTTAGGAGGGACAGGCTCTCGGGAGCAGTACTTC. It is translated as CASSLGGTGSREQYF.

Turning to this clone: This specimen includes other DNA sequences encoding the same CDR3. The chain links TRBV9 to TRBJ1-1; D unresolved. This CDR3 region has 13 residues. V gave up 1 base and J gave up 0 bases, with 4 bases separating them. CDR1 and CDR2 from the germline V gene are SGDLS and YYNGEE. CDR3 protein: CASSVLVNTEAFF. For the CDR3, the DNA is TGTGCCAGCAGCGTATTGGTGAACACTGAAGCTTTCTTT.

V gene TRBV5-6 combines with J gene TRBJ1-2; TRBD1 aligns across 8 bases. This CDR3 contains 15 residues. With 4 bases clipped from V and 0 bases from J, the junction kept 5 bases outside the gene matches. The germline V gene has CDR1 SGHDT and CDR2 YYEEEE. CDR3 nucleotides: TGTGCCAGCAGCCTAAGGACAGGGCCTAACTATGGCTACACCTTC. The encoded protein is CASSLRTGPNYGYTF. The full variable domain, its missing parts supplied by reference TRBV5-6 and TRBJ1-2, is DAGVTQSPTHLIKTRGQQVTLRCSPKSGHDTVSWYQQALGQGPQFIFQYYEEEERQRGNFPDRFSGHQFPNYSSELNVNALLLGDSALYLCASSLRTGPNYGYTFGSGTRLTVV.

Comments on this clone: The sample holds other DNA sequences that translate to the same CDR3. This chain uses TRBV5-6 with TRBJ1-1, with D unresolved. The CDR3 length is 14 residues. Looked up from germline, CDR1 is SGHDT and CDR2 is YYEEEE. With 0 bases removed from V and 0 bases from J, the gap between germline ends came to 6 bases. For the CDR3, the DNA is TGTGCCAGCAGCTTGGCTTCGCTGAACACTGAAGCTTTCTTT. Translating it yields CASSLASLNTEAFF.

In this sample, this clone turned up once. This sequence joins TRBV5-1 and TRBJ2-5; D possibly corresponds to TRBD1 (5 bases). V was shortened by 0 bases and J by 0 bases, with 15 bases between the two germline ends. Germline CDR1 SGHRS, CDR2 YFSETQ. The CDR3 loop spans 17 amino acids. The CDR3 region has the DNA TGCGCCAGCAGCTTGGCCCCAGGGTTTGGGGACCAAGAGACCCAGTACTTC. As protein: CASSLAPGFGDQETQYF. Full variable domain (missing parts from reference TRBV5-1 and TRBJ2-5): KAGVTQTPRYLIKTRGQQVTLSCSPISGHRSVSWYQQTPGQGLQFLFEYFSETQRNKGNFPGRFSGRQFSNSRSEMNVSTLELGDSALYLCASSLAPGFGDQETQYFGPGTRLLVL.

V usage is TRBV14 and J usage is TRBJ1-5; the match to TRBD1 covers 8 bases. The CDR3 consists of 19 residues. V lost 0 bases to trimming and J lost 5 bases; unmatched junction nucleotides: 15. Germline loops: CDR1 SGHDN, CDR2 FVKESK. CDR3 sequence reads: CASSQESIQTGVEDQPQHF. The CDR3 bases are TGTGCCAGCAGCCAAGAATCGATCCAGACAGGGGTGGAGGATCAGCCCCAGCATTTT.

The rearrangement links TRBV6-5 to TRBJ1-1; D call uncertain. The V and J ends lost 2 bases and 4 bases respectively, with 11 bases between them. The germline V gene encodes CDR1 MNHEY and CDR2 SVGAGI. This CDR3 comprises 14 residues. The CDR3 loop is CASSYVGVSTEAFF. The CDR3 bases are TGTGCCAGCAGTTACGTCGGGGTTAGCACTGAAGCTTTCTTT.

The chain is built from TRBV19 and TRBJ2-3, with 8 bases aligning to TRBD2. The CDR3 length is 14 residues. From germline, CDR1 is LNHDA and CDR2 SQIVND (reference sequence). The V gene end was trimmed by 5 bases and the J gene end by 2 bases; junction bases not matched to a gene: 3. CDR3 DNA sequence: TGTGCCAGTAGTCGGGAGGGCGTCACAGATACGCAGTATTTT. Its protein is CASSREGVTDTQYF. The whole variable domain, filled in from reference TRBV19 and TRBJ2-3, reads DGGITQSPKYLFRKEGQNVTLSCEQNLNHDAMYWYRQDPGQGLRLIYYSQIVNDFQKGDIAEGYSVSREKKESFPLTVTSAQKNPTAFYLCASSREGVTDTQYFGPGTRLTVL.

This clone was detected only once. The chain recombines TRBV15 with TRBJ2-1; 9 bases match TRBD2. V lost 1 base, J lost 8 bases, and 12 bases stayed unmatched. The CDR3 loop spans 17 amino acids. Germline CDR1 LNHNV, CDR2 YYDKDF (reference sequence). Here the CDR3 DNA reads TGTGCCACCAGCAGAGGGGAGGGGACTAGCACTTATCATGAGCAGTTCTTC. This codes for CATSRGEGTSTYHEQFF. Complete variable domain (other parts from reference TRBV15 and TRBJ2-1): DAMVIQNPRYQVTQFGKPVTLSCSQTLNHNVMYWYQQKSSQAPKLLFHYYDKDFNNEADTPDNFQSRRPNTSFCFLDIRSPGLGDTAMYLCATSRGEGTSTYHEQFFGPGTRLTVL.

This clone has just a few counts. The gene calls are TRBV2 and TRBJ2-3, with TRBD2 matching over 8 bases. V lost 5 bases to trimming and J lost 0 bases; unmatched junction nucleotides: 4. The CDR3 is 15 residues long. Germline CDR1 is SNHLY and CDR2 is FYNNEI. In DNA, the CDR3 is TGTGCCAGCAGTTTAGCGGGAACTAGCACAGATACGCAGTATTTT. Translated, it gives CASSLAGTSTDTQYF.